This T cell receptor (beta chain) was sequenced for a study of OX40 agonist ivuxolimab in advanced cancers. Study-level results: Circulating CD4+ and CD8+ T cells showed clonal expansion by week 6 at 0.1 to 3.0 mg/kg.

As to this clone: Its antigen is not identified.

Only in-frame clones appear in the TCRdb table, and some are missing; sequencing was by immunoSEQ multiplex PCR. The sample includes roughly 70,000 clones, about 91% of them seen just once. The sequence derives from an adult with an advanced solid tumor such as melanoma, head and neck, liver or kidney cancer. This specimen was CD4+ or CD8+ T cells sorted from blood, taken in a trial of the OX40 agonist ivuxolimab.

CDR3 DNA sequence: TGTGCCAGCAGCTGGGTGTCGGGACTAGTCGTTAATGAGCAGTTCTTC. It codes for CASSWVSGLVVNEQFF. The chain links TRBV6-6 to TRBJ2-1; 8 nucleotides match TRBD2. V lost 6 bases to trimming and J lost 7 bases; unmatched junction nucleotides: 14. The CDR3 extends over 16 amino acids. CDR1 MNHNY and CDR2 SVGAGI come from the germline V gene (reference sequence).